The 9 T cell receptor beta chains in this list originate from one sample, sequenced in a study of T cell responses to AZD1222 COVID-19 vaccine. Some clones are missing from TCRdb's copy, which holds only in-frame ones; the method was immunoSEQ multiplex PCR. The sample holds 150,000 or so clones, 85% to 95% seen once. Sequenced material: peripheral blood, taken on day 0 of AZD1222 vaccination. The receptors were sampled from an adult in good health.

This chain connects TRBV19 to TRBJ1-5; D call uncertain. CDR1 LNHDA and CDR2 SQIVND come from the germline V gene (reference sequence). The CDR3 runs 14 residues. V was pared by 4 bases and J by 7 bases, with 14 bases between. This CDR3 reads CASSKKQIDQPQHF. In nucleotides, the CDR3 is TGTGCCAGTAGTAAGAAACAGATTGACCAGCCCCAGCATTTT.

The genes are TRBV27 and TRBJ2-5; D possibly corresponds to TRBD1 (5 bases). The V end lost 2 bases, the J end lost 5 bases, and 9 bases lay between the germline ends. The CDR3 extends over 13 amino acids. Germline V gives CDR1 MNHEY, CDR2 SMNVEV (reference sequence). The CDR3 sequence is CASSLKGRETQYF. The CDR3 bases are TGTGCCAGCAGTTTAAAGGGGCGGGAGACCCAGTACTTC.

The chain is built from TRBV20-1 and TRBJ2-1, with no clear D. Per the germline V gene, CDR1 is DFQATT and CDR2 is SNEGSKA (reference sequence). The CDR3 runs 11 residues. Trimming shortened V by 4 bases and J by 9 bases, and 10 bases separated the two germline ends. CDR3 sequence (DNA): TGCAGTGCTATTCGCCTTAGTGAGCAGTTCTTC. Amino acids: CSAIRLSEQFF.

This clone was recorded only once. The chain recombines TRBV6-2 or TRBV6-3 with TRBJ2-5; 13 bases line up with TRBD2. Per the germline V gene, CDR1 is MNHEY and CDR2 is SVGEGT. After removal of 2 bases from V and 1 base from J, the junction contained 1 base not matched to a gene. The CDR3 is made up of 16 amino acids. For the CDR3, the DNA is TGTGCCAGCAGTTACGGACTAGCGGGGGTCCAAGAGACCCAGTACTTC. Residues: CASSYGLAGVQETQYF.

This clone was found once. This chain uses TRBV16 with TRBJ2-3; 10 positions agree with TRBD2. This CDR3 is built from 15 residues. V was clipped by 4 bases and J by 5 bases; unmatched bases: 6. Germline V gene lookup returns CDR1 KGHSY and CDR2 FQNENV. For the CDR3, the DNA is TGTGCCAGCAGCCGGGTAGCGGGAGGAGGAGATACGCAGTATTTT. Translating it yields CASSRVAGGGDTQYF.

The rearrangement joins TRBV4-3 to TRBJ2-7; 12 bases line up with TRBD2. This CDR3 is built from 16 residues. Unmatched junction bases numbered 5, after V lost 0 bases and J lost 5 bases. Germline V gene lookup returns CDR1 LGHNA and CDR2 YSLEER. The CDR3 coding sequence is TGCGCCAGCAGCCAAGATCCCCTAGCGGGGGGGAACGAGCAGTACTTC. The encoded protein is CASSQDPLAGGNEQYF.

J is TRBJ2-2 and V is TRBV3-1 (or the pseudogene TRBV3-2), with D unresolved. Germline V lookup: CDR1 LGHDT, CDR2 YNNKEL (reference sequence). The CDR3 totals 14 residues. Trimming took off 7 bases at V and 4 bases at J, with 13 bases between the two ends. CDR3 region: CASNHRTPTGELFF. Written as DNA, the CDR3 is TGTGCCAGCAACCACCGGACCCCCACCGGGGAGCTGTTTTTT.

The genes are TRBV27 and TRBJ2-1; unclear D gene. Germline-derived CDR1 and CDR2 are MNHEY and SMNVEV (reference sequence). V dropped 2 bases and J dropped 5 bases, with 7 bases sitting between them. This CDR3 spans 13 amino acids. CDR3 nucleotide sequence: TGTGCCAGCAGTTTAATTATAGACAATGAGCAGTTCTTC. Its translation is CASSLIIDNEQFF.

This rearrangement joins TRBV29-1 to TRBJ1-3; no reliable D call. The germline gives CDR1 SQVTM, CDR2 ANQGSEA. Trimming removed 2 bases at V and 1 base at J, with 9 bases between. The length of the CDR3 is 14 residues. CDR3 DNA: TGCAGCGTTGAACTTTCCTTATCTGGAAACACCATATATTTT. Amino acids: CSVELSLSGNTIYF.